The present entry profiles one TCR beta chain with its context. Assay used: immunoSEQ multiplex PCR; TCRdb lists only in-frame clones, some missing. The data contain 200,000 or so clones, 65% to 90% of them singletons. These data belong to a study of cytomegalovirus exposure and HLA in healthy donors. Germline CDR1 SGHRS, CDR2 YFSETQ. The CDR3 totals 12 residues. The trim removed 5 bases at V and 8 bases at J, leaving 2 bases unmatched. The rearrangement uses TRBV5-1 and TRBJ2-2; TRBD2 agrees at 8 bases. Sequencing was performed on PBMCs. The receptor's source is a woman in her twenties or thirties in good health and CMV-seropositive. The CDR3 reads CASSREGGELFF. CDR3 nucleotides: TGCGCCAGCAGTCGGGAGGGAGGGGAGCTGTTTTTT.